What follows is one TCR beta chain and its context. The record originates from a study of blood T cell repertoires in COVID-19. In the study overall: Whether acute or convalescent, the COVID-19 samples came from the United States, Italy and Spain.

The participants were between roughly 18 and 90 years old and came from 24 US areas. Cohorts were determined from participant-reported clinical history. Within 2 weeks of study entry, exposed participants had contacted a PCR-confirmed or clinician-diagnosed COVID-19 case. Sequencing used immunoSEQ multiplex PCR; TCRdb keeps in-frame clones, though not all of them. Among 300,000 or so clones listed, 85% to 90% were seen once. The specimen sequenced was PBMCs or T cells enriched from blood (not recorded which). The receptor comes from a woman aged 50 to 60 who had been exposed to COVID-19.

CDR3 amino acids: CATSRDRTSGGRDTQYF. The CDR3 nucleotides read TGTGCCACCAGCAGAGATCGGACTAGCGGGGGGCGGGATACGCAGTATTTT. The chain has TRBV15 and TRBJ2-3; TRBD2 matches at 14 bases. The trim removed 0 bases at V and 6 bases at J, leaving 5 bases unmatched. The CDR3 runs to 17 residues. Germline assignment: CDR1 LNHNV and CDR2 YYDKDF (reference sequence).